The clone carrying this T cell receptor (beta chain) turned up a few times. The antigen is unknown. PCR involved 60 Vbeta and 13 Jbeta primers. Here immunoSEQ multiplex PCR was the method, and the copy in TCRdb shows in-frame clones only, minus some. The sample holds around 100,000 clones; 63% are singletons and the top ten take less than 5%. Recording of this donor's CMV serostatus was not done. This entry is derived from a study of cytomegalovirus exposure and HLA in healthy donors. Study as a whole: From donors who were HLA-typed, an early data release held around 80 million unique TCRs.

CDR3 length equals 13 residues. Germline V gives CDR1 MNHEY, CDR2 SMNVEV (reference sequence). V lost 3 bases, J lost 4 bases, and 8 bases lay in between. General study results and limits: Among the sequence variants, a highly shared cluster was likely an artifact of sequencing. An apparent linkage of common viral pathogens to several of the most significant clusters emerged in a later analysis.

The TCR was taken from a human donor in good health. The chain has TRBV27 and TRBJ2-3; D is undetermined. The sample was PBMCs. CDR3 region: CASSFLSADTQYF. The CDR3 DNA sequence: TGTGCCAGCAGTTTTTTGTCTGCAGATACGCAGTATTTT.